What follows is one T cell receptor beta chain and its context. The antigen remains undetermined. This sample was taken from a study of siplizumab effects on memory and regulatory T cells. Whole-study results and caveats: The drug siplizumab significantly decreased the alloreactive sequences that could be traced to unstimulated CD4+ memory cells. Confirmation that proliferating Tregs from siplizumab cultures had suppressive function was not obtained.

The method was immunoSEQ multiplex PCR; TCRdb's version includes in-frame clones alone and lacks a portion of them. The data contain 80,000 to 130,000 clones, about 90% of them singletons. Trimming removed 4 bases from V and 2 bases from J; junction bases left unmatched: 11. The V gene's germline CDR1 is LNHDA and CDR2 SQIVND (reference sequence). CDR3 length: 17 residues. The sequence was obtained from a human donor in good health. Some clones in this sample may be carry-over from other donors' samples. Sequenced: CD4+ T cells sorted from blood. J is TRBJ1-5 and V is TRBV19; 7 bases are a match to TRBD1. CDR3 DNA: TGTGCCAGTAGTAAACAGGGGAATGGAGTTGGCAATCAGCCCCAGCATTTT. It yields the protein CASSKQGNGVGNQPQHF.